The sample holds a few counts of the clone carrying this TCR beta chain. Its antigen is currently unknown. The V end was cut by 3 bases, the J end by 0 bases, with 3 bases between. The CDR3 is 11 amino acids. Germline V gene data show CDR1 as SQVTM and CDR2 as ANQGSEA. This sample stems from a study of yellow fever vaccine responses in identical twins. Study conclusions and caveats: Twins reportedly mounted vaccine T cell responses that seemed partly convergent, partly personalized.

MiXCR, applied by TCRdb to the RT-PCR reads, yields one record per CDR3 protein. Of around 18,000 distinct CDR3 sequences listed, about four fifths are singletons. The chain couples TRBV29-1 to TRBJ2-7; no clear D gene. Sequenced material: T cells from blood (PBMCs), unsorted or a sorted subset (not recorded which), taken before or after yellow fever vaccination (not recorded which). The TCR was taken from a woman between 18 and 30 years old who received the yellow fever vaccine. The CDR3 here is CSVEDSYEQYF. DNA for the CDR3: TGCAGCGTTGAGGACTCCTACGAGCAGTACTTC.